The following is a T cell receptor (beta chain) sequence with its context. Its antigen is undetermined. This sample was included in a study of T cells in localized non-small cell lung cancer. Study-wide findings and caveats: Heterogeneity cannot be ruled out, as sequencing used one tumor region only. Prolonged overall survival went with higher T cell density in the blood.

This table comes from immunoSEQ multiplex PCR, and its TCRdb copy is limited to in-frame clones, with some not included. Of approximately 140,000 clones detected, approximately 88% appear once; the ten largest clones hold about 1.5%. The length of the CDR3 is 14 residues. CDR1 and CDR2 (germline): SGDLS, YYNGEE. The junction had 1 base not matched to a gene; V was cut back by 3 bases and J by 0 bases. The specimen comprised peripheral blood, sampled before any cancer treatment. J is TRBJ1-1 and V is TRBV9; 8 bases are shared with TRBD1. The clonotype originates from an older female donor with stage I lung adenocarcinoma. The DNA for the CDR3 is TGTGCCAGCAGCGAGGGACAGGTGAACACTGAAGCTTTCTTT. Translating gives CASSEGQVNTEAFF.